This TCR beta chain was retrieved from a study of blood T cell repertoires in COVID-19. As for the study in general: From the United States, Italy and Spain came samples of acute and convalescent COVID-19.

In the original processing: Amplification from reference gene primers served as the basis for estimated nucleated cell counts. The method was immunoSEQ multiplex PCR; TCRdb's version includes in-frame clones alone and lacks a portion of them. V, J and clone size are those of that table, while D and trimming were read from the DNA. Seen here are approximately 260,000 clones, 85% to 90% observed once, and the top ten hold over 3.5%. Material: peripheral blood. The TCR was taken from a woman aged 40 to 50 with acute or convalescent COVID-19.

CDR3 protein: CASSLSEFSPLHF. The DNA for the CDR3 is TGTGCCAGCAGCTTAAGTGAGTTTTCACCCCTCCACTTT. The gene calls are TRBV7-3 and TRBJ1-6; no reliable D call. This CDR3 is built from 13 residues. With 1 base removed from V and 9 bases from J, the gap between germline ends came to 7 bases. In germline, CDR1 is SGHTA, CDR2 FQGTGA.